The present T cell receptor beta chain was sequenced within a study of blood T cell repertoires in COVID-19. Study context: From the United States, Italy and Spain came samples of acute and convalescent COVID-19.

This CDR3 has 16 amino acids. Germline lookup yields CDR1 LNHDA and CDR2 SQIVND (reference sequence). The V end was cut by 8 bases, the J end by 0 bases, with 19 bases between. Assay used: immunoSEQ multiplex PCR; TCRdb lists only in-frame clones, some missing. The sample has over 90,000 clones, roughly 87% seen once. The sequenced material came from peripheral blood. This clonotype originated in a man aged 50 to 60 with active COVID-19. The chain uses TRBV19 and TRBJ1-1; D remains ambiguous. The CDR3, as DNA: TGTGCCAGTCTGGAAGGTGCGGCGGCCATGAACACTGAAGCTTTCTTT. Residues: CASLEGAAAMNTEAFF.